The 8 T cell receptor beta chains below were found in one sample sequenced in a study of T cell responses to AZD1222 COVID-19 vaccine. Only in-frame clones appear in the TCRdb table, and some are missing; sequencing was by immunoSEQ multiplex PCR. The repertoire includes some 98,000 clones, 88% of them detected once, and less than 15% sits in the top ten. Here the sequenced sample was peripheral blood, taken on day 0 of AZD1222 vaccination. All receptors come from an adult in good health.

This clone has a single count. This chain links TRBV9 with TRBJ2-1; 10 bases line up with TRBD2. CDR1 SGDLS and CDR2 YYNGEE come from the germline V gene. V trimming: 0 bases; J trimming: 2 bases; junction bases outside the gene matches: 5. This CDR3 has 17 residues. The DNA for the CDR3 is TGTGCCAGCAGCGTAGTAGGAGCGGGGGGGCCCTACAATGAGCAGTTCTTC. It translates to CASSVVGAGGPYNEQFF.

The chain recombines TRBV2 with TRBJ1-2; D unclear. The germline gives CDR1 SNHLY, CDR2 FYNNEI. V dropped 7 bases and J dropped 7 bases, with 16 bases sitting between them. This CDR3 is 13 amino acids long. The CDR3 spells CASTIQVTSGYTF. For the CDR3, the DNA is TGTGCCAGCACTATTCAGGTTACGAGTGGCTACACCTTC.

The chain is built from TRBV19 and TRBJ1-1; D is undetermined. This CDR3 has 13 amino acids. V was pared by 5 bases and J by 0 bases, with 7 bases between. Germline values: CDR1 LNHDA, CDR2 SQIVND (reference sequence). This CDR3 is CASSGSMNTEAFF. CDR3 sequence (DNA): TGTGCCAGTAGTGGGAGCATGAACACTGAAGCTTTCTTT.

V gene TRBV5-6 combines with J gene TRBJ2-3; D uncertain. This CDR3 is built from 14 residues. Germline CDR1 reads SGHDT; CDR2 reads YYEEEE. V was clipped by 0 bases and J by 0 bases, with 5 bases between them. The CDR3 coding sequence is TGTGCCAGCAGCTTGGGGCTCAGCACAGATACGCAGTATTTT. Its protein product is CASSLGLSTDTQYF. The full variable domain, its missing parts supplied by reference TRBV5-6 and TRBJ2-3, is DAGVTQSPTHLIKTRGQQVTLRCSPKSGHDTVSWYQQALGQGPQFIFQYYEEEERQRGNFPDRFSGHQFPNYSSELNVNALLLGDSALYLCASSLGLSTDTQYFGPGTRLTVL.

This chain connects TRBV27 to TRBJ1-2, with D perhaps TRBD1 (5 bases). Germline CDR1 is MNHEY and CDR2 is SMNVEV (reference sequence). The V end lost 4 bases, the J end lost 2 bases, and 14 bases lay between the germline ends. This CDR3 contains 15 residues. The CDR3 sequence is CASSSQGRANYGYTF. The CDR3, as DNA: TGTGCCAGCAGTTCCCAGGGCAGGGCCAACTATGGCTACACCTTC.

The J gene is TRBJ1-4, the V gene TRBV10-3, with TRBD1 identical over 7 bases. With V trimmed by 6 bases and J by 5 bases, 3 bases remained unmatched. Germline V gives CDR1 ENHRY, CDR2 SYGVKD. CDR3 length equals 13 residues. The DNA of the CDR3 is TGTGCCATCAGGGGACAGACCAATGAAAAACTGTTTTTT. Protein product: CAIRGQTNEKLFF.

The V gene is TRBV7-2, the J gene TRBJ2-7, with 8 bases fitting TRBD2. The J segment lost 4 bases and the V segment lost 1 base, leaving 6 bases of the junction unmatched. This CDR3 spans 15 amino acids. Looked up from germline, CDR1 is SGHTA and CDR2 is FQGNSA. The CDR3 coding sequence is TGTGCCAGCAGCTTAGTAGGTAGCGGGGTGTACGAGCAGTACTTC. Translating gives CASSLVGSGVYEQYF.

V gene TRBV5-6 combines with J gene TRBJ2-3; 10 bases are shared with TRBD1. The V gene end was trimmed by 4 bases and the J gene end by 4 bases; junction bases not matched to a gene: 6. The germline CDR1 and CDR2 sequences are SGHDT and YYEEEE. The CDR3 covers 15 residues. The CDR3 DNA sequence: TGTGCCAGCAGCCCGGGACAGGGGTCCGCAGATACGCAGTATTTT. Its protein is CASSPGQGSADTQYF.